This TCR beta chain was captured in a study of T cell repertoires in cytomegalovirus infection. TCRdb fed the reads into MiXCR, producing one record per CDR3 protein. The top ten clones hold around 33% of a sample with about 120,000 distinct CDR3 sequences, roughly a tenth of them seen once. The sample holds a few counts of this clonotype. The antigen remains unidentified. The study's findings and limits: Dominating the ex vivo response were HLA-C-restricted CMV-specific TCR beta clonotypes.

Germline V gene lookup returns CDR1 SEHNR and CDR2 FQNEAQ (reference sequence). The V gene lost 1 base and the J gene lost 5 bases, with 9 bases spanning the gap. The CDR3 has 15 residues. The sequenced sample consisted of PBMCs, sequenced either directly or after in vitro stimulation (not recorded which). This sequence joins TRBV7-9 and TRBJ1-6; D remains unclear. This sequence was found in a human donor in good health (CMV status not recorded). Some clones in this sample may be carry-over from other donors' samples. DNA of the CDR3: TGTGCCAGCAGCTTAGGCGAGCACAATAATTCACCCCTCCACTTT. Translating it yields CASSLGEHNNSPLHF.